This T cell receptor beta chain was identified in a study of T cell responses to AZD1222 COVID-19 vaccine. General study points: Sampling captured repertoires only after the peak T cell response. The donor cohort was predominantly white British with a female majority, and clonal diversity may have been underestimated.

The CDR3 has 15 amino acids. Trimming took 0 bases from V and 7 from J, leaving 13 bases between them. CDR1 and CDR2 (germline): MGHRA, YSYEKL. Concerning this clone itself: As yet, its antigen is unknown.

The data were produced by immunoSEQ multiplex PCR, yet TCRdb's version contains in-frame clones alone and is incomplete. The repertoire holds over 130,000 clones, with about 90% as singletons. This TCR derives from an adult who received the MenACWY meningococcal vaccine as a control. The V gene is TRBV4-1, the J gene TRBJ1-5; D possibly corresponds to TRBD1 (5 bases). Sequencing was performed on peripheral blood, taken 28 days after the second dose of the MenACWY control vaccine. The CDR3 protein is CASSQEGEGAQPQHF. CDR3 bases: TGCGCCAGCAGCCAAGAAGGGGAGGGCGCGCAGCCCCAGCATTTT.